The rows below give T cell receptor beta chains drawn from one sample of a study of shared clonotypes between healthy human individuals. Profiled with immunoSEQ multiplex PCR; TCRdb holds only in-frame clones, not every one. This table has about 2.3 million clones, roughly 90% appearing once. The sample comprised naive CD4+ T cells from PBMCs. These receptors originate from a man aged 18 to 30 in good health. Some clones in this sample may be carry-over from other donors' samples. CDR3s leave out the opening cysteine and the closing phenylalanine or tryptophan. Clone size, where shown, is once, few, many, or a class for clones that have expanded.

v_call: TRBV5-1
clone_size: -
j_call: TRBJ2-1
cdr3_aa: ASSLAAQSYNEQF

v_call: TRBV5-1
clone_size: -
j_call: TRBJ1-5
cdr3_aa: ASSLGAGGNQPQH

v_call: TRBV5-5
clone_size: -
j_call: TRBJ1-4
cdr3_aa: ASSLVGIGEKLF

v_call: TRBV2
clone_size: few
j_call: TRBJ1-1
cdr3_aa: ASSEQGVNMNTEAF

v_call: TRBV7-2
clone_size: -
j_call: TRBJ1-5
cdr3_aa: ASSPGGPQPQH

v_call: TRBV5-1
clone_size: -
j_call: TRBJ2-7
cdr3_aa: ASSATGFAYEQY

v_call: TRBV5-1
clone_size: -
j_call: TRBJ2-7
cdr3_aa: ASSLDPGSSYEQY

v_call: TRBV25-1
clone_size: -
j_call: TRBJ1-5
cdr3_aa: ASSVGGVGPQPQH

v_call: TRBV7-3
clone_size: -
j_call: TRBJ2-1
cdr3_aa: ASSFSGRAYNEQF

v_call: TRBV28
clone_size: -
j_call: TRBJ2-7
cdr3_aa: ASLSRSSYEQY

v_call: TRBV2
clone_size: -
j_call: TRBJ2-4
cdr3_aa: ASRDGLGGKNIQY

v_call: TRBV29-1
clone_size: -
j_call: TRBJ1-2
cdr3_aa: SVEGMRDRGDSNYGYT

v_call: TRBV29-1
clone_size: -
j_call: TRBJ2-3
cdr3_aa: SVEGTSGAATDTQY

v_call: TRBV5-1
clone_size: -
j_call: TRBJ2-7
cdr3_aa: ASSWAGARNEQY

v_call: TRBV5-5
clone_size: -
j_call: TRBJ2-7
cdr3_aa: ASSLQGANYEQY

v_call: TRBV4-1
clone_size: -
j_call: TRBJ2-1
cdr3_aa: ASSPRRTNEQF

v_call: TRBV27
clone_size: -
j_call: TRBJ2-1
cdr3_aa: ASSRPGHRYNEQF

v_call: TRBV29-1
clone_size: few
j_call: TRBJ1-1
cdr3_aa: SCGTRVLGTEAF

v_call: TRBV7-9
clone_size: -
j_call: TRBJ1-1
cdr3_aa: ASSPWGGLSTEAF

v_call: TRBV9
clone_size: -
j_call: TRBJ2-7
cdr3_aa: ASTLTASSYEQY

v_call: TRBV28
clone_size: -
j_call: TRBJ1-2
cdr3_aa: ASSSMGYT

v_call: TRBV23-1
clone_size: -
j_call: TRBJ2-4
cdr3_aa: ASSPPRVAKNIQY

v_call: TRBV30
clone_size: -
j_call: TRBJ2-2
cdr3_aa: AWSRSPRNTGELF

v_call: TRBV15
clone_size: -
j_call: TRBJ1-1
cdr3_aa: ATSRNPGKTEAF

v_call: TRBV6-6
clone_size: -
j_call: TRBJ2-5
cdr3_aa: ASSYPQGALETQY

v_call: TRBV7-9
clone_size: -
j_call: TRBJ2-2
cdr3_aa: ASSPGNTGELF

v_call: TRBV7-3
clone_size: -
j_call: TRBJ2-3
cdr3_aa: ASSSGQSTDTQY

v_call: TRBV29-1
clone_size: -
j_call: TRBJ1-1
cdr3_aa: SVRGQGNTEAF

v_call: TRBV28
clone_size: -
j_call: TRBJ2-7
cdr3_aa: ASSSPGLLQY

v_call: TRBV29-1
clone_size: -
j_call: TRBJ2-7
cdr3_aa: SVRLANSYEQY

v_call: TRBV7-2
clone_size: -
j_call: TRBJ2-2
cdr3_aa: ASKVNRAGELF